A single sample is the source of the 4 T cell receptor beta chains below, sequenced in a study of T cells after yellow fever vaccination. One entry per CDR3 protein, called by TCRdb with MiXCR from the 5' RACE reads. The profile shows some 350,000 distinct CDR3 sequences, about 4% of them singletons. The sample in question was PBMCs, obtained 5 days after the yellow fever booster vaccination. The receptor source for this set is a man between 18 and 29 years old who received the YFV17D yellow fever vaccine.

In this sample, this clonotype turned up a few times. The chain links TRBV14 to TRBJ1-4; D unclear. The CDR3 sequence is 20 residues long. The ends were cut back, 5 bases at V and 8 bases at J, with 33 bases in the middle. CDR1 SGHDN and CDR2 FVKESK come from the germline V gene. The CDR3: CASSNSRLTKVVGGPEKLFF. The CDR3 DNA follows: TGTGCCAGCAGCAACTCAAGGCTAACCAAAGTGGTCGGCGGGCCCGAAAAACTGTTTTTT.

The gene calls are TRBV7-2 and TRBJ1-1, with unresolved D. The CDR3 runs to 12 residues. Trimming pared 7 bases from V and 4 bases from J, leaving 10 bases between. The germline V gene has CDR1 SGHTA and CDR2 FQGNSA. CDR3 sequence reads: CASTSRSTEAFF. DNA of the CDR3: TGTGCCAGCACCTCGCGGAGCACTGAAGCTTTCTTT.

The table lists this clonotype with many counts. The rearrangement links TRBV18 to TRBJ2-7; D is possibly TRBD2 (5 bases). Trimming removed 2 bases from V and 2 bases from J, with 10 bases in between. CDR3 length equals 14 residues. Germline CDR1 KGHSH, CDR2 LQKENI. CDR3 protein: CASSPGSSPYEQYV. The CDR3 DNA reads as TGTGCCAGCTCACCAGGGAGTAGCCCCTACGAGCAGTACGTC.

The V call is TRBV12-3 or TRBV12-4, the J call TRBJ2-1; D might be TRBD2 (6 bases). V was clipped by 3 bases and J by 8 bases, with 17 bases between them. The CDR3 runs 15 residues. CDR3 sequence (DNA): TGTGCCAGCAGTTTTCGGGGGACCCCTTTCTATGAGCAGTTCTTC. This gives the protein CASSFRGTPFYEQFF.